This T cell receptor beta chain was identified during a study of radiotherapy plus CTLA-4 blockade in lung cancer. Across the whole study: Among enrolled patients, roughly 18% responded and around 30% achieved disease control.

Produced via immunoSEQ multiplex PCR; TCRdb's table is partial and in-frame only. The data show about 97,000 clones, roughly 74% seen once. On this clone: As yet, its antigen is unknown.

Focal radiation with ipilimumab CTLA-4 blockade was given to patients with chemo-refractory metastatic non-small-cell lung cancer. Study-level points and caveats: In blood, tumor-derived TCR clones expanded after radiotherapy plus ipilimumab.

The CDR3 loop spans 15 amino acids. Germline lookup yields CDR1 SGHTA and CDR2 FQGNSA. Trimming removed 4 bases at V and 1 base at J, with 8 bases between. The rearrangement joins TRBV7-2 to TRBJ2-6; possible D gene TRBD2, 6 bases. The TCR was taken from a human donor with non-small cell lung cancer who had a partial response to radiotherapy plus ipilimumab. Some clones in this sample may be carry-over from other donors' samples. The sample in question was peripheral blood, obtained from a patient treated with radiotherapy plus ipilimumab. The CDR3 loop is CASSYGGSGANVLTF. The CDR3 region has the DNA TGTGCCAGCAGCTACGGGGGATCTGGGGCCAACGTCCTGACTTTC.